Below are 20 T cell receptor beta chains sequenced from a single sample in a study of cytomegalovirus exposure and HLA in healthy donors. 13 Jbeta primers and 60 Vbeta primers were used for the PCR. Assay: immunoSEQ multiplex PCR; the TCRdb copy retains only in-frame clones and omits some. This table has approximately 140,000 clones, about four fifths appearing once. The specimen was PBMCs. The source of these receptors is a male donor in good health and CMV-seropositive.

In DNA, the CDR3 is TGTGCCACCAGCAGAGATGGCGGGGCTACTGGAAACACCATATATTTT. Translation: CATSRDGGATGNTIYF. The J gene is TRBJ1-3, the V gene TRBV15, with a weak D call TRBD1 (5 bases). Per germline, CDR1 LNHNV and CDR2 YYDKDF (reference sequence). The CDR3 is 16 amino acids. Trimming cost V 0 bases and J 2 bases, with 11 bases left between them.

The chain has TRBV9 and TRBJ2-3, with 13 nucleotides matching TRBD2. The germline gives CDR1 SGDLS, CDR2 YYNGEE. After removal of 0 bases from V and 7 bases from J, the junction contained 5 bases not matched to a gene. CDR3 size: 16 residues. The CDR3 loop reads CASSVAETSGRYTQYF. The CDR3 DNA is TGTGCCAGCAGCGTAGCCGAGACTAGCGGGAGGTATACGCAGTATTTT. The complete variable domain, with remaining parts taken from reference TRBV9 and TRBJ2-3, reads DSGVTQTPKHLITATGQRVTLRCSPRSGDLSVYWYQQSLDQGLQFLIQYYNGEERAKGNILERFSAQQFPDLHSELNLSSLELGDSALYFCASSVAETSGRYTQYFGPGTRLTVL.

This CDR3 is CASSSPGTGFGNQPQHF. CDR3 sequence (DNA): TGTGCCAGTAGTAGTCCCGGGACAGGGTTCGGCAATCAGCCCCAGCATTTT. The chain has TRBV19 and TRBJ1-5; 9 nucleotides line up with TRBD1. The CDR3 contains 17 residues. Germline values: CDR1 LNHDA, CDR2 SQIVND (reference sequence). With 4 bases clipped from V and 2 bases from J, the junction kept 9 bases outside the gene matches.

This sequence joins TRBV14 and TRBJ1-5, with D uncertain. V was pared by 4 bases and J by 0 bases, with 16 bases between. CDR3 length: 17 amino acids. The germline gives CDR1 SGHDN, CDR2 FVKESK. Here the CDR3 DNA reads TGTGCCAGCAGCCCACATTCGGGGAGAACTAGCAATCAGCCCCAGCATTTT. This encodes CASSPHSGRTSNQPQHF.

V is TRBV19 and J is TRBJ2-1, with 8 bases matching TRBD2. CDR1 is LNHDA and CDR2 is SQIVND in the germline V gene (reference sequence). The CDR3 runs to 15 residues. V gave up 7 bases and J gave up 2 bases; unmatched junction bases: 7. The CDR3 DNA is TGTGCCAGTACCGAAATAGCGGGGCCCTACAATGAGCAGTTCTTC. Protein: CASTEIAGPYNEQFF.

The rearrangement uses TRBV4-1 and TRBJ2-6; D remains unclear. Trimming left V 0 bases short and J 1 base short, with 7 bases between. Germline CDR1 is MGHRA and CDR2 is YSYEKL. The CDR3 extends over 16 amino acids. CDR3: CASSQEGESGANVLTF. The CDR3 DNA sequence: TGCGCCAGCAGCCAAGAAGGAGAATCTGGGGCCAACGTCCTGACTTTC.

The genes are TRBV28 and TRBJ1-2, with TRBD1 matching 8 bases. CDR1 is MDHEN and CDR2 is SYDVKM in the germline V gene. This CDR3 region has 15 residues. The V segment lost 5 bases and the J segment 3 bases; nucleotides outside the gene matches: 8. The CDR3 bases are TGTGCCAGCAGTCCAAGGGACAGGTCTGACTATGGCTACACCTTC. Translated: CASSPRDRSDYGYTF.

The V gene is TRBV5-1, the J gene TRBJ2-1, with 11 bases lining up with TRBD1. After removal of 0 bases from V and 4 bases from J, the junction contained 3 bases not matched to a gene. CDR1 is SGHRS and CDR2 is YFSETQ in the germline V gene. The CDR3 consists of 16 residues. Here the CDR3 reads CASSLEGTGGYNEQFF. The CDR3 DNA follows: TGCGCCAGCAGCTTGGAGGGGACAGGGGGATACAATGAGCAGTTCTTC. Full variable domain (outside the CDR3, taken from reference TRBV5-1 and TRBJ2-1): KAGVTQTPRYLIKTRGQQVTLSCSPISGHRSVSWYQQTPGQGLQFLFEYFSETQRNKGNFPGRFSGRQFSNSRSEMNVSTLELGDSALYLCASSLEGTGGYNEQFFGPGTRLTVL.

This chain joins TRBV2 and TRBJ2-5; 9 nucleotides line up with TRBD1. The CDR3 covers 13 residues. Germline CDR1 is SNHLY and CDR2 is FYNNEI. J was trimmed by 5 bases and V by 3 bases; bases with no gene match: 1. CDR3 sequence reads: CASSDGTGETQYF. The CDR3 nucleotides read TGTGCCAGCAGTGACGGGACAGGGGAGACCCAGTACTTC.

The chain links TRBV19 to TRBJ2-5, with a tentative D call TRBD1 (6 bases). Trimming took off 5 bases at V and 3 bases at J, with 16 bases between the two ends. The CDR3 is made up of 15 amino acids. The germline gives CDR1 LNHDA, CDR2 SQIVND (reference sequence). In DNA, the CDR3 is TGTGCCAGTAGTCCAAGGACAGCCGCAAAAGAGACCCAGTACTTC. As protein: CASSPRTAAKETQYF.

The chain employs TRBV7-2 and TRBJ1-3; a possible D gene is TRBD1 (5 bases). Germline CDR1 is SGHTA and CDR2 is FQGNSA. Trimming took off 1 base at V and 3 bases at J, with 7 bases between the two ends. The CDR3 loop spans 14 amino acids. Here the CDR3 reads CASSLETVGNTIYF. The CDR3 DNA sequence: TGTGCCAGCAGCTTAGAGACAGTTGGAAACACCATATATTTT. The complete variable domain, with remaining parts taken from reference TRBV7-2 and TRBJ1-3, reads GAGVSQSPSNKVTEKGKDVELRCDPISGHTALYWYRQSLGQGLEFLIYFQGNSAPDKSGLPSDRFSAERTGGSVSTLTIQRTQQEDSAVYLCASSLETVGNTIYFGEGSWLTVV.

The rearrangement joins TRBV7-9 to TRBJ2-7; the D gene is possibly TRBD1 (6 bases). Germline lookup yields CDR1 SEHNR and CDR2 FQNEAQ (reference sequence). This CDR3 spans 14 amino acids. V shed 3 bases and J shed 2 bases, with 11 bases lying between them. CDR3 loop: CASSLRDRTYEQYF. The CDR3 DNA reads TGTGCCAGCAGCTTGAGAGACAGGACCTACGAGCAGTACTTC.

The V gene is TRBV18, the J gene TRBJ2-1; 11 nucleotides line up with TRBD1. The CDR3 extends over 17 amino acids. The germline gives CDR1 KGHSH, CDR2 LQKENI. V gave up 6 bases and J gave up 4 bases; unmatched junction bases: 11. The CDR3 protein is CASSHSSGTGGYNEQFF. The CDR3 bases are TGTGCCAGCTCCCACTCCTCCGGGACAGGGGGATACAATGAGCAGTTCTTC. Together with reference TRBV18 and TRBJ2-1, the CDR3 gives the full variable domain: NAGVMQNPRHLVRRRGQEARLRCSPMKGHSHVYWYRQLPEEGLKFMVYLQKENIIDESGMPKERFSAEFPKEGPSILRIQQVVRGDSAAYFCASSHSSGTGGYNEQFFGPGTRLTVL.

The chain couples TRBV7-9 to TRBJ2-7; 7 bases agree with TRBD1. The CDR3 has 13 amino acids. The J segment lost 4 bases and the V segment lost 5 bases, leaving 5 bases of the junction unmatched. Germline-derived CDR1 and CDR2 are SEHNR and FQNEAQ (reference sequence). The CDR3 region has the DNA TGTGCCAGCAGCCCACAGGGGTGGTACGAGCAGTACTTC. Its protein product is CASSPQGWYEQYF.

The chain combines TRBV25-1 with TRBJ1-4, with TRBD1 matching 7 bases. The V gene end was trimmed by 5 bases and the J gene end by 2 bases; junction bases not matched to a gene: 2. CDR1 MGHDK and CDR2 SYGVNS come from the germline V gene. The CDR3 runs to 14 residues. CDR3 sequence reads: CASSWGQTNEKLFF. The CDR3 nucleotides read TGTGCCAGCAGTTGGGGACAGACTAATGAAAAACTGTTTTTT.

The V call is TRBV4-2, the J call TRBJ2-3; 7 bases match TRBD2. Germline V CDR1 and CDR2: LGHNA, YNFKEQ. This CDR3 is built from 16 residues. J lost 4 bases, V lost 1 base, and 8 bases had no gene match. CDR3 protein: CASSQGGGGPADTQYF. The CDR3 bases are TGTGCCAGCAGCCAAGGGGGGGGAGGGCCCGCAGATACGCAGTATTTT.

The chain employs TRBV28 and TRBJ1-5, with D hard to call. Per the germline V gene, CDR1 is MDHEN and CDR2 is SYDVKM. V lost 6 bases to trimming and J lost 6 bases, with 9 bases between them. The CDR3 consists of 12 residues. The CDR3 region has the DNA TGTGCCAGCAGCCGCTCGGTTCAGCCCCAGCATTTT. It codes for CASSRSVQPQHF.

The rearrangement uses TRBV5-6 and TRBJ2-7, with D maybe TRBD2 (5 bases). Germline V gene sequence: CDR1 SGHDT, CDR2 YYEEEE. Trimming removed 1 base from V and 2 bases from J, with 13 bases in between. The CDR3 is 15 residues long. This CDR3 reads CASSLIPGFTYEQYF. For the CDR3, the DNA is TGTGCCAGCAGCTTGATCCCGGGGTTTACCTACGAGCAGTACTTC.

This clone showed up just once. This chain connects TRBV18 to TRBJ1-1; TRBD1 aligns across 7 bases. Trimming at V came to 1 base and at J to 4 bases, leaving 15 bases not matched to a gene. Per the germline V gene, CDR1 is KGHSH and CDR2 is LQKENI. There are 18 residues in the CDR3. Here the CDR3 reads CASSPQARDREASTEAFF. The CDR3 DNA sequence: TGTGCCAGCTCACCACAGGCCCGGGACAGAGAAGCAAGCACTGAAGCTTTCTTT.

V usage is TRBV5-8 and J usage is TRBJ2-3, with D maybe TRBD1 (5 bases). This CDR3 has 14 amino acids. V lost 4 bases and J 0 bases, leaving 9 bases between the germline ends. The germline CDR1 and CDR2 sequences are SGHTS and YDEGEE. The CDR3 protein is CASSPQGSTDTQYF. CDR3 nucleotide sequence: TGTGCCAGCAGCCCGCAGGGAAGCACAGATACGCAGTATTTT.